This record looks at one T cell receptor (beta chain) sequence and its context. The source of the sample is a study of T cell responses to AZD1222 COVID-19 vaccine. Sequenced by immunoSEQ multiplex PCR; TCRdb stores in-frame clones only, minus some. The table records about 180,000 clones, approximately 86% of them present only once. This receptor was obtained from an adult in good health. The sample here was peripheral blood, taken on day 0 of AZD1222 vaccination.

DNA for the CDR3: TGTGCCTGGACCCCCAATAGGGCGGGGAACACTGAAGCTTTCTTT. It yields the protein CAWTPNRAGNTEAFF. This chain uses TRBV30 with TRBJ1-1; D gene uncertain. This CDR3 is built from 15 residues. CDR1 and CDR2 from the germline V gene are GTSNPN and SVGIG (reference sequence). V dropped 4 bases and J dropped 1 base, with 16 bases sitting between them.